These 30 T cell receptor beta chains were sequenced from one sample in a study of cytomegalovirus exposure and HLA in healthy donors. Amplification used 60 Vbeta primers and 13 Jbeta primers. TCRdb keeps only in-frame clones here, not all; method: immunoSEQ multiplex PCR. The sample includes about 120,000 clones, just under 75% of them seen just once. The sequenced material came from PBMCs. All receptors derive from a human donor in good health.

In this sample, this clone turned up a few times. The chain carries TRBV30 and TRBJ1-5, with D uncertain. The CDR3 has 15 amino acids. Trimming stripped 1 base from V and 2 bases from J, with 12 bases between. The germline CDR1 and CDR2 sequences are GTSNPN and SVGIG (reference sequence). The CDR3 reads CAWSGAGLGNQPQHF. CDR3 nucleotides: TGTGCCTGGAGTGGGGCGGGCTTGGGCAATCAGCCCCAGCATTTT.

Only a few counts were recorded for this clone. This chain links TRBV6-5 with TRBJ1-2, with 12 nucleotides matching TRBD1. The CDR3 extends over 14 amino acids. With V trimmed by 6 bases and J by 7 bases, 6 bases remained unmatched. The germline V gene encodes CDR1 MNHEY and CDR2 SVGAGI. The CDR3 DNA is TGTGCCAGCAGCCGGGGACAGGGGGCAATTGGCTACACCTTC. This codes for CASSRGQGAIGYTF.

V gene TRBV6-6 combines with J gene TRBJ1-6; 7 bases align to TRBD1. CDR3 length equals 16 residues. The trim removed 5 bases at V and 10 bases at J, leaving 14 bases unmatched. The germline gives CDR1 MNHNY, CDR2 SVGAGI (reference sequence). CDR3 bases: TGTGCCAGCAGTACAGAGACAGGGCCGGCCCACTCACCCCTCCACTTT. Translating gives CASSTETGPAHSPLHF.

This clone appeared a few times. This chain uses TRBV6-6 with TRBJ1-1; D perhaps matches TRBD1 (5 bases). From germline, CDR1 is MNHNY and CDR2 SVGAGI (reference sequence). The CDR3 totals 16 residues. Trimming removed 2 bases from V and 1 base from J, with 14 bases in between. The CDR3 DNA follows: TGTGCCAGCAGTTACGGTCTCCACGGGGGGAACACTGAAGCTTTCTTT. Translated: CASSYGLHGGNTEAFF.

The chain carries TRBV29-1 and TRBJ1-2, with D maybe TRBD1 (5 bases). The CDR3 has 11 amino acids. V gave up 5 bases and J gave up 7 bases, with 11 bases separating them. Germline V gene sequence: CDR1 SQVTM, CDR2 ANQGSEA. The CDR3 spells CSVFGGLGYTF. CDR3 DNA: TGCAGCGTTTTTGGGGGACTTGGCTACACCTTC.

This chain joins TRBV7-2 and TRBJ1-2, with D perhaps TRBD1 (6 bases). This CDR3 is built from 12 residues. V was pared by 5 bases and J by 8 bases, with 12 bases between. CDR1 is SGHTA, CDR2 FQGNSA, per germline. DNA of the CDR3: TGTGCCAGCAGCCCGACAGGAGACGGCTACACCTTC. Protein product: CASSPTGDGYTF.

J is TRBJ2-2 and V is TRBV6-1, with a possible D match to TRBD2 (7 bases). Between the trimmed V and J ends, which lost 8 bases and 7 bases, there was a span of 14 bases. Germline CDR1 reads MNHNS; CDR2 reads SASEGT. The CDR3 totals 13 residues. CDR3 loop: CASRGALGGELFF. CDR3 sequence (DNA): TGTGCCAGCCGGGGGGCTCTAGGCGGGGAGCTGTTTTTT.

This CDR3 is CASSLVWTGGGRDEQYF. The CDR3 nucleotides read TGTGCCAGCAGCTTGGTTTGGACAGGGGGAGGAAGAGACGAGCAGTACTTC. The chain has TRBV5-5 and TRBJ2-7, with 10 positions matching TRBD1. The V segment lost 0 bases and the J segment 5 bases; nucleotides outside the gene matches: 11. This CDR3 region has 17 residues. Germline V gene lookup returns CDR1 SGHKS and CDR2 YYEKEE (reference sequence).

A single count supports this clone. This chain uses TRBV5-1 with TRBJ1-1, with 7 nucleotides matching TRBD1. The CDR3 sequence is 15 residues long. Per germline, CDR1 SGHRS and CDR2 YFSETQ. The trim removed 4 bases at V and 7 bases at J, leaving 13 bases unmatched. This CDR3 is CASSRNTGAAVEAFF. The CDR3 DNA is TGCGCCAGCAGCCGAAACACAGGGGCTGCTGTTGAAGCTTTCTTT. Combining the CDR3 with reference TRBV5-1 and TRBJ1-1 gives the whole variable domain KAGVTQTPRYLIKTRGQQVTLSCSPISGHRSVSWYQQTPGQGLQFLFEYFSETQRNKGNFPGRFSGRQFSNSRSEMNVSTLELGDSALYLCASSRNTGAAVEAFFGQGTRLTVV.

The rearrangement uses TRBV5-1 and TRBJ2-2; 12 positions match TRBD2. There are 22 residues in the CDR3. V lost 1 base to trimming and J lost 1 base; unmatched junction nucleotides: 17. Germline V gene data show CDR1 as SGHRS and CDR2 as YFSETQ. The CDR3 nucleotides are TGCGCCAGCAGCTTGTACTATGCGGGGGAACTAGCGGGGGGCCGGAACACCGGGGAGCTGTTTTTT. It encodes CASSLYYAGELAGGRNTGELFF.

This clone has only a few counts. The rearrangement links TRBV5-6 to TRBJ1-1; D might be TRBD1 (6 bases). Germline lookup yields CDR1 SGHDT and CDR2 YYEEEE. This CDR3 region has 15 residues. Trimming took off 3 bases at V and 4 bases at J, with 16 bases between the two ends. The DNA of the CDR3 is TGTGCCAGCAGCTGGGGGGGGGCCGCGGGCACTGAAGCTTTCTTT. It is translated as CASSWGGAAGTEAFF. The full variable domain, rest sourced from reference TRBV5-6 and TRBJ1-1, is DAGVTQSPTHLIKTRGQQVTLRCSPKSGHDTVSWYQQALGQGPQFIFQYYEEEERQRGNFPDRFSGHQFPNYSSELNVNALLLGDSALYLCASSWGGAAGTEAFFGQGTRLTVV.

This sequence joins TRBV2 and TRBJ1-2; tentatively, D is TRBD1 (6 bases). The CDR3 loop spans 13 amino acids. Trimming left V 6 bases short and J 2 bases short, with 10 bases between. Looked up from germline, CDR1 is SNHLY and CDR2 is FYNNEI. This CDR3 reads CASRTGTNYGYTF. In DNA, the CDR3 is TGTGCCAGCAGAACAGGGACGAACTATGGCTACACCTTC.

This clone appeared a single time. The chain is built from TRBV19 and TRBJ1-2; 7 bases match TRBD1. From germline, CDR1 is LNHDA and CDR2 SQIVND (reference sequence). The CDR3 has 14 amino acids. Trimming cost V 7 bases and J 5 bases; bases outside gene matches: 10. The CDR3 is CASITADRAYGYTF. CDR3 bases: TGTGCCAGTATCACAGCCGACAGGGCGTATGGCTACACCTTC. The full variable domain, its missing parts supplied by reference TRBV19 and TRBJ1-2, is DGGITQSPKYLFRKEGQNVTLSCEQNLNHDAMYWYRQDPGQGLRLIYYSQIVNDFQKGDIAEGYSVSREKKESFPLTVTSAQKNPTAFYLCASITADRAYGYTFGSGTRLTVV.

This chain joins TRBV7-2 and TRBJ2-3, with D unresolved. Per germline, CDR1 SGHTA and CDR2 FQGNSA. The ends were cut back, 6 bases at V and 0 bases at J, with 10 bases in the middle. The CDR3 contains 14 residues. The CDR3 DNA reads TGTGCCAGCAGTTTCTCCAGGAGCACAGATACGCAGTATTTT. It translates to CASSFSRSTDTQYF.

The rearrangement joins TRBV5-1 to TRBJ2-2; the match to TRBD2 covers 7 bases. The V and J ends lost 8 bases and 4 bases, in that order; junction bases with no gene match: 5. The CDR3 runs 13 residues. The germline CDR1 and CDR2 sequences are SGHRS and YFSETQ. The CDR3 DNA is TGCGCCAGTAAGAGCGGGGTCACCGGGGAGCTGTTTTTT. Residues: CASKSGVTGELFF.

The chain joins TRBV5-4 to TRBJ2-5; 15 bases line up with TRBD2. Germline lookup yields CDR1 SGHNT and CDR2 YYREEE (reference sequence). This CDR3 contains 16 residues. Trimming cost V 10 bases and J 5 bases; bases outside gene matches: 12. The CDR3 spells CASNQGLAGGAETQYF. CDR3 DNA: TGTGCCTCCAACCAGGGACTAGCGGGAGGAGCCGAGACCCAGTACTTC.

The rearrangement joins TRBV5-8 to TRBJ2-2; D may be TRBD1 (6 bases). The CDR3 runs 16 residues. From germline, CDR1 is SGHTS and CDR2 YDEGEE. Trimming left V 0 bases short and J 6 bases short, with 15 bases between. The CDR3 reads CASSLDTGHLAGELFF. The CDR3 region has the DNA TGTGCCAGCAGCTTGGATACGGGACATTTGGCCGGGGAGCTGTTTTTT.

This chain connects TRBV19 to TRBJ1-2; D gene ambiguous. The ends were cut back, 6 bases at V and 8 bases at J, with 7 bases in the middle. CDR3 length: 10 residues. CDR1 LNHDA and CDR2 SQIVND come from the germline V gene (reference sequence). The CDR3, as DNA: TGTGCCAGTAGCGCGAGGGGCTACACCTTC. Amino acids: CASSARGYTF. Using reference TRBV19 and TRBJ1-2 for the parts outside the CDR3, the full variable domain is DGGITQSPKYLFRKEGQNVTLSCEQNLNHDAMYWYRQDPGQGLRLIYYSQIVNDFQKGDIAEGYSVSREKKESFPLTVTSAQKNPTAFYLCASSARGYTFGSGTRLTVV.

The gene calls are TRBV27 and TRBJ2-2, with unresolved D. This CDR3 is built from 12 residues. The V and J ends lost 6 bases and 6 bases respectively, with 8 bases between them. Germline V gene data show CDR1 as MNHEY and CDR2 as SMNVEV (reference sequence). The CDR3 spells CASRIFAGELFF. In nucleotides, the CDR3 is TGTGCCAGCAGAATTTTCGCCGGGGAGCTGTTTTTT.

The J gene is TRBJ2-3, the V gene TRBV6-5, with D hard to call. In germline, CDR1 is MNHEY, CDR2 SVGAGI. The CDR3 is 16 amino acids. Trimming stripped 2 bases from V and 1 base from J, with 13 bases between. DNA for the CDR3: TGTGCCAGCAGTTACGGTTTGGGCAGAGGCACAGATACGCAGTATTTT. Amino acids: CASSYGLGRGTDTQYF.

The CDR3 is CASSGRTGNTEAFF. The CDR3 nucleotides are TGTGCCAGTAGTGGGCGGACAGGGAACACTGAAGCTTTCTTT. The chain carries TRBV19 and TRBJ1-1, with TRBD1 matching 7 bases. Losses at the gene ends were 5 bases for V and 1 base for J; bases not matched to a gene: 4. The CDR3 length is 14 residues. Looked up from germline, CDR1 is LNHDA and CDR2 is SQIVND (reference sequence).

The CDR3 reads CASSPGGPLYNEQFF. The CDR3 DNA is TGTGCCAGCAGCCCCGGGGGGCCACTGTACAATGAGCAGTTCTTC. The rearrangement links TRBV7-9 to TRBJ2-1; D might be TRBD2 (7 bases). The CDR3 covers 15 residues. The ends were cut back, 5 bases at V and 4 bases at J, with 15 bases in the middle. The germline V gene has CDR1 SEHNR and CDR2 FQNEAQ (reference sequence).

The rearrangement joins TRBV18 to TRBJ1-1; 9 bases line up with TRBD1. The length of the CDR3 is 17 residues. Germline CDR1 is KGHSH and CDR2 is LQKENI. V was pared by 1 base and J by 4 bases, with 10 bases of the junction left unmatched. CDR3 region: CASSPHHRGQGLTEAFF. The CDR3 bases are TGTGCCAGCTCACCACACCACCGGGGACAGGGCCTCACTGAAGCTTTCTTT.

The rearrangement uses TRBV6-1 and TRBJ1-1; D is ambiguous. The CDR3 length is 12 residues. With 5 bases removed from V and 0 bases from J, the gap between germline ends came to 4 bases. CDR1 is MNHNS and CDR2 is SASEGT in the germline V gene. For the CDR3, the DNA is TGTGCCAGCAGTCAGTTGAACACTGAAGCTTTCTTT. Encoded protein: CASSQLNTEAFF.

This clone was counted only a few times. The rearrangement joins TRBV7-2 to TRBJ1-1; no reliable D call. V was trimmed by 4 bases and J by 0 bases, leaving 12 bases between them. Germline V gene data show CDR1 as SGHTA and CDR2 as FQGNSA. The CDR3 runs to 15 residues. The CDR3 nucleotides read TGTGCCAGCAGCTCGAACGGGAATCTGAACACTGAAGCTTTCTTT. Amino acid sequence: CASSSNGNLNTEAFF. The whole variable domain, remainder taken from reference TRBV7-2 and TRBJ1-1, is GAGVSQSPSNKVTEKGKDVELRCDPISGHTALYWYRQSLGQGLEFLIYFQGNSAPDKSGLPSDRFSAERTGGSVSTLTIQRTQQEDSAVYLCASSSNGNLNTEAFFGQGTRLTVV.

The chain couples TRBV6-1 to TRBJ2-2; 8 nucleotides align to TRBD2. V shed 4 bases, J shed 4 bases, and the junction held 11 bases outside the gene matches. The CDR3 consists of 17 residues. CDR1 MNHNS and CDR2 SASEGT come from the germline V gene. The CDR3 spells CASSGLLAGRPTGELFF. The CDR3 DNA reads as TGTGCCAGCAGTGGCCTGTTAGCGGGGCGACCCACCGGGGAGCTGTTTTTT.

This sequence joins TRBV6-1 and TRBJ2-7; TRBD1 matches at 10 bases. The V gene end was trimmed by 4 bases and the J gene end by 3 bases; junction bases not matched to a gene: 6. Per the germline V gene, CDR1 is MNHNS and CDR2 is SASEGT. The CDR3 has 15 residues. The CDR3 loop is CASSVRDRGLYEQYF. DNA of the CDR3: TGTGCCAGCAGTGTCCGGGACAGGGGACTCTACGAGCAGTACTTC.

The gene calls are TRBV10-3 and TRBJ2-5, with 7 bases aligning to TRBD1. The CDR3 has 16 amino acids. Germline CDR1 reads ENHRY; CDR2 reads SYGVKD. With 6 bases clipped from V and 2 bases from J, the junction kept 12 bases outside the gene matches. The CDR3 DNA is TGTGCCATCAGATCAGGGAGCCAGGGGGAACAAGAGACCCAGTACTTC. Its protein product is CAIRSGSQGEQETQYF.

The gene calls are TRBV9 and TRBJ1-1; D gene ambiguous. The CDR3 sequence is 13 residues long. V was cut by 0 bases and J by 5 bases, with 8 bases left in between. Looked up from germline, CDR1 is SGDLS and CDR2 is YYNGEE. In DNA, the CDR3 is TGTGCCAGCAGCGTAGGGGAGGCGACTGAAGCTTTCTTT. It yields the protein CASSVGEATEAFF.

This sequence joins TRBV30 and TRBJ2-7; 12 bases fit TRBD2. V was pared by 2 bases and J by 0 bases, with 5 bases of the junction left unmatched. The CDR3 covers 16 residues. CDR1 and CDR2 (germline): GTSNPN, SVGIG (reference sequence). Here the CDR3 reads CAWSPQTSGSSYEQYF. Written as DNA, the CDR3 is TGTGCCTGGAGTCCCCAGACTAGCGGGAGCTCCTACGAGCAGTACTTC.